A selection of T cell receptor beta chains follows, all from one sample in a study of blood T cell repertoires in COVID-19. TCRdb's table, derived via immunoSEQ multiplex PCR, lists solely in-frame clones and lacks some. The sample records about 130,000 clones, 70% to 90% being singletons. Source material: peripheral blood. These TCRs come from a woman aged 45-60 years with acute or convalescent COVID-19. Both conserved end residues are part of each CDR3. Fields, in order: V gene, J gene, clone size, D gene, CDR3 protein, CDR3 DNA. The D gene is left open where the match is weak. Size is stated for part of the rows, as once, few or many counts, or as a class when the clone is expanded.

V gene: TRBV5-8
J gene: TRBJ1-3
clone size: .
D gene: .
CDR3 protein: CASSLAGSGNTIYF
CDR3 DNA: TGTGCCAGCAGCTTGGCAGGGTCTGGAAACACCATATATTTT

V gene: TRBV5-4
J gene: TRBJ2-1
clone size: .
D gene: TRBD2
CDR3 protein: CASSSAAGGREQFF
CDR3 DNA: TGTGCCAGCAGCTCCGCGGCGGGAGGGAGGGAGCAGTTCTTC

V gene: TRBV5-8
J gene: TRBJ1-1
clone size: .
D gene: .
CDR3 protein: CASSWGRVNTEAFF
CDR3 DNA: TGTGCCAGCAGCTGGGGCAGGGTAAACACTGAAGCTTTCTTT

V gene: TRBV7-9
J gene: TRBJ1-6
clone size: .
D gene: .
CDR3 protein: CASSLDSANSPLHF
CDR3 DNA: TGTGCCAGCAGCTTAGACTCCGCGAATTCACCCCTCCACTTT

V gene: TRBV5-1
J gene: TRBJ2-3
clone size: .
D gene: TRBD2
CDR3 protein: CASSFLSGLAGSTDTQYF
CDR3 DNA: TGCGCCAGCAGCTTCCTCTCGGGACTAGCGGGGAGCACAGATACGCAGTATTTT

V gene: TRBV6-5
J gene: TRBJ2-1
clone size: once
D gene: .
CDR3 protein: CASSYIPGVPYNEQFF
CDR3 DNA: TGTGCCAGCAGTTACATCCCGGGGGTCCCCTACAATGAGCAGTTCTTC

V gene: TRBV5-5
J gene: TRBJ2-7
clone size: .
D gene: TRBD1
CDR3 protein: CASSSGQGPYEQYF
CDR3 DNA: TGTGCCAGCAGCTCCGGACAGGGTCCCTACGAGCAGTACTTC

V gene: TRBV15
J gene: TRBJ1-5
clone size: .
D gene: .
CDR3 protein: CATSRDLGLISNQPQHF
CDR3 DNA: TGTGCCACCAGCAGAGATCTAGGACTTATTAGCAATCAGCCCCAGCATTTT

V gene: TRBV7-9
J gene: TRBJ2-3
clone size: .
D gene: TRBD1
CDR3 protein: CASSLRQGVEDTQYF
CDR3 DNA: TGTGCCAGCAGCTTACGACAGGGTGTAGAAGATACGCAGTATTTT

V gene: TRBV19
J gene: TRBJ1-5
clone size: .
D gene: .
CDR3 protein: CASSIDRRGGSGNQPQHF
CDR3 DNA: TGTGCCAGTAGTATAGACCGCAGGGGCGGGTCGGGCAATCAGCCCCAGCATTTT

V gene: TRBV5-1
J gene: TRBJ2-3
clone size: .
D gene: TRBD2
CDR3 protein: CASSLAGLGTDTQYF
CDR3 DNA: TGCGCCAGCAGCTTAGCCGGACTAGGCACAGATACGCAGTATTTT

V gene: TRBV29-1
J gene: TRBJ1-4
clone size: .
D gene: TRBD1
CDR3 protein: CSVYRGSEKLFF
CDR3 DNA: TGCAGCGTATACAGGGGGAGTGAAAAACTGTTTTTT

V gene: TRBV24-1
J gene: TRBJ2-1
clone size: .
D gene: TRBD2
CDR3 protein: CATSGGINEQFF
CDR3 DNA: TGTGCCACGTCGGGGGGGATCAATGAGCAGTTCTTC

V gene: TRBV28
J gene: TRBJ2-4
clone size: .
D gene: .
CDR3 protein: CASSLAGFGEIKNIQYF
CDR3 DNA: TGTGCCAGCAGCCTCGCGGGTTTCGGGGAAATCAAAAACATTCAGTACTTC

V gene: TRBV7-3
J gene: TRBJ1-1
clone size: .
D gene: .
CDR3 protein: CASSSLGGMDTEAFF
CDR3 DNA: TGTGCCAGCAGCTCCTTGGGAGGGATGGACACTGAAGCTTTCTTT

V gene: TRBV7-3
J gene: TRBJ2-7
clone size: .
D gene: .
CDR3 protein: CASSLTGTGNREQYF
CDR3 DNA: TGTGCCAGCAGCTTAACGGGAACAGGGAATCGCGAGCAGTACTTC

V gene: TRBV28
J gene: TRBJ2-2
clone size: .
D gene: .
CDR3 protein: CASSLAAGRQHTGELFF
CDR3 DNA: TGTGCCAGCAGTTTAGCGGCGGGGAGACAGCACACCGGGGAGCTGTTTTTT

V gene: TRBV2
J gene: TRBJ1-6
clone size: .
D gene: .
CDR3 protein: CASSESPTRDSPLHF
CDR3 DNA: TGTGCCAGCAGTGAATCGCCCACTAGGGATTCACCCCTCCACTTT

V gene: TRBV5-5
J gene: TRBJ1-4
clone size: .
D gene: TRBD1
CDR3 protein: CASSTGQGGGEKLFF
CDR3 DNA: TGTGCCAGCAGCACAGGACAGGGAGGTGGGGAAAAACTGTTTTTT

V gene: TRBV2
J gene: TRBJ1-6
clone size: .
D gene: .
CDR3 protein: CASSVRQGNSPLHF
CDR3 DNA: TGTGCCAGCAGTGTTAGGCAGGGGAACTCACCCCTCCACTTT

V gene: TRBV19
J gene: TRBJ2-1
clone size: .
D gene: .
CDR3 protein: CASSSGQNLNEQFF
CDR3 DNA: TGTGCCAGTAGTTCAGGACAGAATCTCAATGAGCAGTTCTTC

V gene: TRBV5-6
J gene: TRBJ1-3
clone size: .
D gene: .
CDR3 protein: CASSLLDSGNTIYF
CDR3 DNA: TGTGCCAGCAGCTTGTTAGACTCTGGAAACACCATATATTTT

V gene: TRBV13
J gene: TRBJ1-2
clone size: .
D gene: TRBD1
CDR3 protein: CASSLVGTADRYTF
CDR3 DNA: TGTGCCAGCAGCTTAGTCGGGACAGCGGACCGCTACACCTTC

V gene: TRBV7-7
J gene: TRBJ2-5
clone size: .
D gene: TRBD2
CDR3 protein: CASGRGGYETQYF
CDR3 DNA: TGTGCTAGCGGCCGGGGGGGCTATGAGACCCAGTACTTC

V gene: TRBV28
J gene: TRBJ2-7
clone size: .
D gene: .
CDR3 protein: CASSLQRGGSGEQYF
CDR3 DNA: TGTGCCAGCAGCCTCCAGCGAGGGGGAAGCGGCGAGCAGTACTTC

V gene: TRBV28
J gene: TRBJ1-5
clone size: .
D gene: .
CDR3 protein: CASSSEQEFGNQPQHF
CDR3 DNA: TGTGCCAGCAGTTCTGAACAGGAGTTTGGGAATCAGCCCCAGCATTTT

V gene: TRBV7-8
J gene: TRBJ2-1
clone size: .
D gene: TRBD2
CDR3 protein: CASSSPSGRGHNEQFF
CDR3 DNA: TGTGCCAGCAGCTCTCCTAGCGGGAGAGGGCACAATGAGCAGTTCTTC

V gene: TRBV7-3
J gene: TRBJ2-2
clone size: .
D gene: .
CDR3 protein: CASSSGGPNTGELFF
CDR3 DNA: TGTGCCAGCAGCTCTGGGGGCCCGAACACCGGGGAGCTGTTTTTT

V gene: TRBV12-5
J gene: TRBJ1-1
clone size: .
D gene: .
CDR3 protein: CASVVQPNTEAFF
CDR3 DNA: TGTGCTAGTGTCGTACAACCGAACACTGAAGCTTTCTTT

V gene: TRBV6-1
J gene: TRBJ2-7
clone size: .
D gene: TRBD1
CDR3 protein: CASSEGTGALYEQYF
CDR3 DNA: TGTGCCAGCAGTGAAGGGACAGGGGCTCTCTACGAGCAGTACTTC

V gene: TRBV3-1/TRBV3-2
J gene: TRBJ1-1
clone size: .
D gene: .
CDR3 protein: CASSQEGQRAFF
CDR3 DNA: TGTGCCAGCAGCCAAGAGGGACAAAGAGCTTTCTTT

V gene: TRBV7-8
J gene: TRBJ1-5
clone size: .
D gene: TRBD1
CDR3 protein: CASSLLDRGFYSNQPQHF
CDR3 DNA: TGTGCCAGCAGCTTACTGGACAGGGGGTTCTATAGCAATCAGCCCCAGCATTTT

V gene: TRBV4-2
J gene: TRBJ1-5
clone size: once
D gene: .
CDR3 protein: CASSQQNQPQHF
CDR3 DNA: TGTGCCAGCAGCCAACAAAATCAGCCCCAGCATTTT

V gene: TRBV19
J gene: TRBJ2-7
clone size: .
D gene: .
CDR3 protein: CASSPARSYEQYF
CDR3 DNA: TGTGCCAGTAGTCCTGCGAGGTCGTACGAGCAGTACTTC

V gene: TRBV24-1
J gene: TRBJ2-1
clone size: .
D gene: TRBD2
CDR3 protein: CATSASGRYNEQFF
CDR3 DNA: TGTGCCACCAGTGCTAGCGGGCGATACAATGAGCAGTTCTTC

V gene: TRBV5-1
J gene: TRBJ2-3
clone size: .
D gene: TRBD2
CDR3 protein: CASSGTSDDTQYF
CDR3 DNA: TGCGCCAGCAGCGGGACTAGTGATGATACGCAGTATTTT

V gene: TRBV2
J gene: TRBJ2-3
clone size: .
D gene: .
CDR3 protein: CASSERTVQGRF
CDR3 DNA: TGTGCCAGCAGTGAACGGACAGTTCAAGGTCGGTTT